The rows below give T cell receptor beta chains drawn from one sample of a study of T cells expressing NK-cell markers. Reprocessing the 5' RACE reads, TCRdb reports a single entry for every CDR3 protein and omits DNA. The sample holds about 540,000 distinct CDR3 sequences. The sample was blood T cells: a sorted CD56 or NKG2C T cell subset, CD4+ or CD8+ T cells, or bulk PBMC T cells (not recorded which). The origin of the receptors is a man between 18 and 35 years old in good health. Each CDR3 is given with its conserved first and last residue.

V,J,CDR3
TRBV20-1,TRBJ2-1,CSARVAGNEQFF
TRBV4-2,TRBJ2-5,CASSIRGREETQYF
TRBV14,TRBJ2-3,CASSPVLATDTQYF
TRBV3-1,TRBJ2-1,CASSHLREASGRNEQFF
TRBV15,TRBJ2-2,CATSRDRASERTGELFF
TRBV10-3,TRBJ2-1,CAISEPRLAGGGEQFF
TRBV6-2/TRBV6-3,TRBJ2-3,CASRQAQRTDTQYF
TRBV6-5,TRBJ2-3,CASSWTSGTDTQYF
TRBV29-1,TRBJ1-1,CSVRLTGILNTEAFF
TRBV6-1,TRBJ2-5,CASSDSLRETQYF
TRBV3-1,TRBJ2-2,CASSIAGGRAGELFF
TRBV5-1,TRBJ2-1,CASLTGDSSYNEQFF
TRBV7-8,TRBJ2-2,CASSILAGGGTGELFF